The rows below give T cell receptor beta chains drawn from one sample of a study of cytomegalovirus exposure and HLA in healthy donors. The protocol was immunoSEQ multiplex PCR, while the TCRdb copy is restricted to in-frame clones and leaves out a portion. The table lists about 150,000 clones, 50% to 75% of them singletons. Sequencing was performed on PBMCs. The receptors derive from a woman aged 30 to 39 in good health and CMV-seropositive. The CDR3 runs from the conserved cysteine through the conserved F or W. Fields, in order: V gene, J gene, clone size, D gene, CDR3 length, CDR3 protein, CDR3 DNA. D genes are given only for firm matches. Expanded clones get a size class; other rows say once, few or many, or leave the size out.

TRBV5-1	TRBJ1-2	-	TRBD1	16	CASSPGQGTIGYGYTF	TGCGCCAGCAGCCCGGGACAGGGGACGATAGGCTATGGCTACACCTTC
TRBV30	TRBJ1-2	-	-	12	CAWSVGAYGYTF	TGTGCCTGGAGTGTGGGGGCCTATGGCTACACCTTC
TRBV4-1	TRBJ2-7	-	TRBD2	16	CASSQGGLAGSYEQYF	TGCGCCAGCAGCCAAGGGGGACTAGCGGGTTCCTACGAGCAGTACTTC
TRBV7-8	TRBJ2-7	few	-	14	CASRQRPGAYEQYF	TGTGCCAGCCGACAGAGGCCAGGAGCCTACGAGCAGTACTTC
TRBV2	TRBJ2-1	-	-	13	CASSEQIPNEQFF	TGTGCCAGCAGTGAACAGATTCCCAATGAGCAGTTCTTC
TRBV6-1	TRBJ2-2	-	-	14	CASSTSPNTGELFF	TGTGCCAGCAGTACATCGCCAAACACCGGGGAGCTGTTTTTT
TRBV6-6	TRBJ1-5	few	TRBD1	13	CASSRQGNQPQHF	TGTGCCAGCAGTCGACAGGGAAATCAGCCCCAGCATTTT
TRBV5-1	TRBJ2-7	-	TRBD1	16	CASSLYGTGLSYEQYF	TGCGCCAGCAGCTTGTACGGGACAGGGCTCTCCTACGAGCAGTACTTC
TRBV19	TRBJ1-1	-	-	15	CASSSTSRVNTEAFF	TGTGCCAGTAGTTCGACATCCAGGGTGAACACTGAAGCTTTCTTT
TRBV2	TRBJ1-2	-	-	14	CASSGRGQAYGYTF	TGTGCCAGCAGTGGACGAGGGCAGGCCTATGGCTACACCTTC
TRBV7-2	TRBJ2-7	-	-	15	CASSLSAGRGHEQYF	TGTGCCAGCAGCTTAAGTGCTGGTAGGGGCCACGAGCAGTACTTC
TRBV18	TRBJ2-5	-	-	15	CASSPQGYRQETQYF	TGTGCCAGCTCGCCCCAGGGTTATCGCCAAGAGACCCAGTACTTC
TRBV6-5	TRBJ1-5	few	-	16	CASSLTGTHSNQPQHF	TGTGCCAGCAGTTTAACCGGGACACATAGCAATCAGCCCCAGCATTTT
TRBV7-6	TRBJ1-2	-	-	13	CASSFTRESGYTF	TGTGCCAGCAGTTTTACTAGGGAGAGCGGCTACACCTTC
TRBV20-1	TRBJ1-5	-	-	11	CSAPQGQPQHF	TGCAGTGCCCCACAGGGCCAGCCCCAGCATTTT
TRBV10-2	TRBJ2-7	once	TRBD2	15	CASSELAGGSYEQYF	TGCGCCAGCAGTGAGTTAGCGGGGGGCTCCTACGAGCAGTACTTC
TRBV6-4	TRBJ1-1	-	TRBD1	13	CASSEQGGTEAFF	TGTGCCAGCAGTGAACAGGGGGGGACTGAAGCTTTCTTT
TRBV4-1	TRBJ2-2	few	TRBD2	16	CASSPRSGRDTGELFF	TGCGCCAGCAGCCCGCGTAGCGGGAGAGACACCGGGGAGCTGTTTTTT
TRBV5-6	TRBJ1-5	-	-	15	CASSVGAGPTVPQHF	TGTGCCAGCAGCGTGGGAGCGGGCCCTACCGTCCCCCAGCATTTT
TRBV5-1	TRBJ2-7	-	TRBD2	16	CASSSGTSGGAYEQYF	TGCGCCAGCAGCTCCGGGACTAGCGGGGGGGCGTACGAGCAGTACTTC
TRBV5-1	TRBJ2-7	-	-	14	CASSLSSSSYEQYF	TGCGCCAGCAGCTTGTCTTCGAGCTCCTACGAGCAGTACTTC
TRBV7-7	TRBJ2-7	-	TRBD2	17	CASTLRGTSGRGYEQYF	TGTGCCAGCACCCTTAGAGGTACTAGCGGGAGGGGATACGAGCAGTACTTC
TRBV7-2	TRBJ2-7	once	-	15	CASSLGMGHGAVQYF	TGTGCCAGCAGCTTAGGCATGGGACATGGGGCGGTGCAGTACTTC
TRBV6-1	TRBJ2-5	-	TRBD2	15	CASSVGTSGQETQYF	TGTGCCAGCAGTGTGGGGACTAGCGGCCAAGAGACCCAGTACTTC
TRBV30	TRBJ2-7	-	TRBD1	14	CAWREDREDYEQYF	TGTGCCTGGAGAGAGGACAGGGAGGATTACGAGCAGTACTTC
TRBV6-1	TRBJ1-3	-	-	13	CAGRQDPGNTIYF	TGTGCCGGAAGACAGGACCCCGGGAACACCATATATTTT